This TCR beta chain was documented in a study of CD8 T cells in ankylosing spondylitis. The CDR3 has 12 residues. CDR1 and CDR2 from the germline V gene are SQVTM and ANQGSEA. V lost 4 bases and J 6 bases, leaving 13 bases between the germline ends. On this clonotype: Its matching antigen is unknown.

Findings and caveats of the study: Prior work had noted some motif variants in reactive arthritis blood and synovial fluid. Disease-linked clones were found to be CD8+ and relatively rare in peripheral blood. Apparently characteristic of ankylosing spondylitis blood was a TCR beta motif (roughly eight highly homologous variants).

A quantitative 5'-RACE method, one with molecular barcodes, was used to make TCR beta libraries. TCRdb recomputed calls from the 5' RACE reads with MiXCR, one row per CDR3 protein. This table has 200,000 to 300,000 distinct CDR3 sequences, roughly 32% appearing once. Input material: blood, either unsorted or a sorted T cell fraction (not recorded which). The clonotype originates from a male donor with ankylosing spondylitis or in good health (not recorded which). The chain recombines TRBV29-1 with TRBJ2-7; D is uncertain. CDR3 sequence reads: CSVARAEREQYF. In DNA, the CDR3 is TGCAGCGTTGCACGGGCAGAACGCGAGCAGTACTTC.